The next 15 T cell receptor beta chains were all read from a single sample in a study of response to subunit inactivated influenza vaccine. TCRdb reprocessed the RT-PCR reads via MiXCR and lists one record per CDR3 protein. This sample has roughly 670,000 distinct CDR3 sequences, with around 13% found just once. The sequencing used PBMCs from blood, collected 14 to 15 days before vaccination. These receptors all come from a man over 45 who received an inactivated influenza vaccine.

The sample holds many counts of this clonotype. CDR3 residues: CATSVLGGNNEQFF. The CDR3, as DNA: TGTGCCACCAGTGTATTGGGGGGGAACAATGAGCAGTTCTTC. This chain connects TRBV24-1 to TRBJ2-1; 7 nucleotides align to TRBD2. This CDR3 contains 14 residues. CDR1 is KGHDR and CDR2 is SFDVKD in the germline V gene. V lost 5 bases to trimming and J lost 5 bases; unmatched junction nucleotides: 5.

This clonotype has a handful of counts. The chain has TRBV14 and TRBJ2-1, with D possibly being TRBD2 (6 bases). Per the germline V gene, CDR1 is SGHDN and CDR2 is FVKESK. Trimming pared 0 bases from V and 7 bases from J, leaving 19 bases between. The CDR3 runs to 17 residues. The CDR3 bases are TGTGCCAGCAGCCAAGATCGACTAGGACCGTTAGGAAATGAGCAGTTCTTC. Its translation is CASSQDRLGPLGNEQFF.

This clonotype has only a few counts. This sequence joins TRBV21-1 and TRBJ2-7; the table's D call of TRBD2 was not tested on the DNA. TRBV21-1 is reported as a pseudogene. The CDR3 totals 14 residues. The CDR3 reads CASSKRADLYEQYF. Here the CDR3 DNA reads TGTGCCAGCAGCAAAAGGGCCGACCTCTACGAGCAGTACTTC.

The rearrangement links TRBV7-9 to TRBJ2-5; maybe TRBD1 (5 bases). This CDR3 contains 12 residues. The V gene's germline CDR1 is SEHNR and CDR2 FQNEAQ (reference sequence). Trimming removed 8 bases from V and 1 base from J, with 8 bases in between. CDR3 residues: CASAGLQETQYF. The DNA for the CDR3 is TGTGCCAGCGCAGGGCTCCAAGAGACCCAGTACTTC.

The CDR3 DNA follows: TGTGCCAGCAGCTTAATGGTTAGCGGGGGATATGAGACCCAGTACTTC. This translates into CASSLMVSGGYETQYF. The rearrangement uses TRBV7-9 and TRBJ2-5; TRBD2 agrees at 9 bases. CDR3 length equals 16 residues. Germline V gives CDR1 SEHNR, CDR2 FQNEAQ (reference sequence). The V gene end was trimmed by 2 bases and the J gene end by 5 bases; junction bases not matched to a gene: 9.

This clonotype came up a few times. The genes are TRBV7-6 and TRBJ2-1; 8 bases match TRBD2. The trim removed 5 bases at V and 6 bases at J, leaving 12 bases unmatched. This CDR3 is 16 amino acids long. CDR1 is SGHVS and CDR2 is FNYEAQ in the germline V gene. CDR3 in DNA: TGTGCCAGCAGCACCCCAGAGCGGGAGACTCTCAATGAGCAGTTCTTC. It translates to CASSTPERETLNEQFF.

This clonotype occurred a few times. This chain links TRBV6-1 with TRBJ2-1, with 8 bases aligning to TRBD1. The CDR3 contains 15 residues. CDR1 is MNHNS and CDR2 is SASEGT in the germline V gene. Trimming took 6 bases from V and 6 from J; bases not matched to a gene: 10. CDR3 sequence: CASRPRQGYGNEQFF. CDR3 DNA: TGTGCCAGCAGGCCAAGACAGGGGTACGGCAATGAGCAGTTCTTC.

The V gene is TRBV29-1, the J gene TRBJ1-2; unclear D gene. V was shortened by 3 bases and J by 4 bases, with 12 bases between the two germline ends. The CDR3 totals 13 residues. Germline V CDR1 and CDR2: SQVTM, ANQGSEA. The CDR3 DNA is TGCAGCGTTGATGTCGGGCTAGGCTATGGCTACACCTTC. Amino acid sequence: CSVDVGLGYGYTF.

The sample holds a few counts of this clonotype. The genes are TRBV10-3 and TRBJ2-5; D is ambiguous. The CDR3 loop spans 17 amino acids. V lost 0 bases, J lost 4 bases, and 18 bases lay in between. Germline CDR1 ENHRY, CDR2 SYGVKD. The CDR3 region is CAISESSATRLRETQYF. Here the CDR3 DNA reads TGTGCCATCAGTGAGTCGTCAGCAACACGGCTCCGAGAGACCCAGTACTTC.

The gene calls are TRBV20-1 and TRBJ2-7, with D possibly matching TRBD2 (6 bases). This CDR3 spans 13 amino acids. CDR1 is DFQATT, CDR2 SNEGSKA, per germline (reference sequence). V was pared by 6 bases and J by 7 bases, with 19 bases between. The CDR3 protein is CSASPVTSDEQYF. The CDR3 DNA sequence: TGCAGTGCCTCCCCGGTGACTAGTGATGAGCAGTACTTC.

This chain joins TRBV6-4 and TRBJ2-1, with TRBD1 matching over 9 bases. The CDR3 spans 13 residues. After removal of 3 bases from V and 12 bases from J, the junction contained 6 bases not matched to a gene. Germline CDR1 reads MRHNA; CDR2 reads SNTAGT. CDR3 nucleotide sequence: TGTGCCAGCAGTGAGACAGGGGGATCGGTGCAGTTCTTC. Amino acids: CASSETGGSVQFF.

This clonotype was seen a few times. The CDR3 reads CASNPVGGNYGYTF. CDR3 coding DNA: TGCGCCAGCAACCCGGTTGGGGGGAACTATGGCTACACCTTC. The chain couples TRBV5-1 to TRBJ1-2; tentative D call: TRBD1 (5 bases). Germline V gives CDR1 SGHRS, CDR2 YFSETQ. V lost 6 bases to trimming and J lost 2 bases, with 14 bases between them. The CDR3 is made up of 14 amino acids. The full variable domain, in which reference TRBV5-1 and TRBJ1-2 provide the parts outside the CDR3, is KAGVTQTPRYLIKTRGQQVTLSCSPISGHRSVSWYQQTPGQGLQFLFEYFSETQRNKGNFPGRFSGRQFSNSRSEMNVSTLELGDSALYLCASNPVGGNYGYTFGSGTRLTVV.

The rearrangement links TRBV6-1 to TRBJ2-1; D is uncertain. This CDR3 has 17 residues. Germline V gives CDR1 MNHNS, CDR2 SASEGT. The V end was cut by 6 bases, the J end by 0 bases, with 18 bases between. CDR3 residues: CASRHLRSPSSYNEQFF. The DNA for the CDR3 is TGTGCCAGCAGACACCTCCGTAGTCCCAGCTCCTACAATGAGCAGTTCTTC.

This chain links TRBV7-9 with TRBJ1-4; weak D call: TRBD1 (6 bases). The V end lost 1 base, the J end lost 9 bases, and 15 bases lay between the germline ends. The germline gives CDR1 SEHNR, CDR2 FQNEAQ (reference sequence). The CDR3 runs to 15 residues. CDR3 bases: TGTGCCAGCAGCTTAGGGGGGCCCCGAGCAAAAAAACTGTTTTTT. This encodes CASSLGGPRAKKLFF.

This clonotype came up a few times. The chain couples TRBV7-6 to TRBJ2-7, with 11 positions matching TRBD2. This CDR3 contains 16 residues. Trimming removed 2 bases from V and 6 bases from J; junction bases left unmatched: 9. Germline-derived CDR1 and CDR2 are SGHVS and FNYEAQ. Here the CDR3 reads CASSLLAGGSSAEQYF. For the CDR3, the DNA is TGTGCCAGCAGCTTACTAGCGGGAGGATCCTCCGCCGAGCAGTACTTC.